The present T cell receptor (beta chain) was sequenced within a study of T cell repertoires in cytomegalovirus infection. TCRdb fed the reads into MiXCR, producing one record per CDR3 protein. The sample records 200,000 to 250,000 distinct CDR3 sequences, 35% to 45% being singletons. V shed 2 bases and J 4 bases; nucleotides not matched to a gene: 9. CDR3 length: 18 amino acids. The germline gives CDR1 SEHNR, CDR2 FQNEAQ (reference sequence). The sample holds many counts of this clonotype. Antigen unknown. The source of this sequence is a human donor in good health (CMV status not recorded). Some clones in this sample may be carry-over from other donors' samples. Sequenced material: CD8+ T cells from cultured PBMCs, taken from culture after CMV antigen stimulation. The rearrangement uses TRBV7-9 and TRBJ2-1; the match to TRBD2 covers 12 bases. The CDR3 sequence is CASSLRLAGDYGYNEQFF. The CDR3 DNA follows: TGTGCCAGCAGCTTACGACTAGCGGGAGATTATGGGTACAATGAGCAGTTCTTC. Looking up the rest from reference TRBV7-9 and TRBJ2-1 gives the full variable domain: DTGVSQNPRHKITKRGQNVTFRCDPISEHNRLYWYRQTLGQGPEFLTYFQNEAQLEKSRLLSDRFSAERPKGSFSTLEIQRTEQGDSAMYLCASSLRLAGDYGYNEQFFGPGTRLTVL.